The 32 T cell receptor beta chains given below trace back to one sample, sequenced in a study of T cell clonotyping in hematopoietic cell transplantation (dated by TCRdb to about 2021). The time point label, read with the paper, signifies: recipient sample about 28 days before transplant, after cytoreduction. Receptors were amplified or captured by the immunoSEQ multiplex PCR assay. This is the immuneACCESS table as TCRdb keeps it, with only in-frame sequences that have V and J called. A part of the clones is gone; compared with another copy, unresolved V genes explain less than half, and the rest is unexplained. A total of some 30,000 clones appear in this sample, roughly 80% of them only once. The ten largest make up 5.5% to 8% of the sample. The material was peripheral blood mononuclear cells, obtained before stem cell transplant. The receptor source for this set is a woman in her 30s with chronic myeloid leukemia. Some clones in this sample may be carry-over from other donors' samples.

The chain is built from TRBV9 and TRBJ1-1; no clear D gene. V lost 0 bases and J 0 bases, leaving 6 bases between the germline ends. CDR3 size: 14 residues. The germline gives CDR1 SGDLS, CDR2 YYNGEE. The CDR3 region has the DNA TGTGCCAGCAGCGTAGGCGCCATGAACACTGAAGCTTTCTTT. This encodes CASSVGAMNTEAFF.

The CDR3, as DNA: TGTGCCAGTACCGACAGGTTTAATTCACCCCTCCACTTT. It encodes CASTDRFNSPLHF. V usage is TRBV19 and J usage is TRBJ1-6, with a weak D call TRBD1 (6 bases). This CDR3 has 13 residues. Germline V CDR1 and CDR2: LNHDA, SQIVND (reference sequence). Between the trimmed V and J ends, which lost 7 bases and 6 bases, there was a span of 10 bases.

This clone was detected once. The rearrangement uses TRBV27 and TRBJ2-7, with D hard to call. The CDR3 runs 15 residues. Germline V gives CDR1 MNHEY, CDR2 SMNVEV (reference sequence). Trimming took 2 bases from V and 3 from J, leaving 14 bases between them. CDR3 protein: CASSLKGVAGYEQYF. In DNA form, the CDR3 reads TGTGCCAGCAGTTTAAAGGGTGTGGCCGGCTACGAGCAGTACTTC.

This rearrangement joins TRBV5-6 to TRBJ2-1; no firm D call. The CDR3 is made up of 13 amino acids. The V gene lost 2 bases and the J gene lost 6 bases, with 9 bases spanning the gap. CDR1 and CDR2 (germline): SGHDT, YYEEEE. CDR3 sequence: CASSFYSANEQFF. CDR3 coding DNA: TGTGCCAGCAGCTTTTACAGCGCCAATGAGCAGTTCTTC.

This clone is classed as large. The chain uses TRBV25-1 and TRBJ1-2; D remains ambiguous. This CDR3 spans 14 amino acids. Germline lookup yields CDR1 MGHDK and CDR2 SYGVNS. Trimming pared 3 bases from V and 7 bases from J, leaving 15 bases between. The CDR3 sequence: CASSELGSVFGYTF. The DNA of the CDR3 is TGTGCCAGCAGTGAGCTCGGGTCGGTATTTGGCTACACCTTC.

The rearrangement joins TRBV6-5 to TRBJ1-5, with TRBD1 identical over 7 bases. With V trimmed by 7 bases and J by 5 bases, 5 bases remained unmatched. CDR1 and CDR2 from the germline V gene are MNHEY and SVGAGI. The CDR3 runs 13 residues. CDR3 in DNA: TGTGCCAGCACCGAGGGGGCGCATCAGCCCCAGCATTTT. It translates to CASTEGAHQPQHF.

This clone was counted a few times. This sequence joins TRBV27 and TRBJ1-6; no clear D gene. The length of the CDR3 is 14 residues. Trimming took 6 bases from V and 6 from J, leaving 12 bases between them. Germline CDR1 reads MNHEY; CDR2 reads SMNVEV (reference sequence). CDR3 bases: TGTGCCAGCAGCTATCGTCCGCCTAATTCACCCCTCCACTTT. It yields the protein CASSYRPPNSPLHF.

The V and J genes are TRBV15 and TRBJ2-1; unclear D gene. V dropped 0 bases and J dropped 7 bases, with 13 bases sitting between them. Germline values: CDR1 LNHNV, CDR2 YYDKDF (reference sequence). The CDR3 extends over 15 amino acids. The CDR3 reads CATSRDRKGRNEQFF. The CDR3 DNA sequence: TGTGCCACCAGCAGAGATCGGAAGGGCAGGAATGAGCAGTTCTTC.

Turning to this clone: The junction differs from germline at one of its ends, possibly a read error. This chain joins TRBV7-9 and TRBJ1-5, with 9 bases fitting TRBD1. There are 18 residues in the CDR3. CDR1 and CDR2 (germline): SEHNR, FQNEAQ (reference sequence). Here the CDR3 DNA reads TGTGCCAGCAGCATAGCCAAACCGGGACAGGGTGCCAATCAGCCCCAGCATTTT. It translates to CASSIAKPGQGANQPQHF. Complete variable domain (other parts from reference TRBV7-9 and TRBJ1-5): DTGVSQNPRHKITKRGQNVTFRCDPISEHNRLYWYRQTLGQGPEFLTYFQNEAQLEKSRLLSDRFSAERPKGSFSTLEIQRTEQGDSAMYLCASSIAKPGQGANQPQHFGDGTRLSIL.

This CDR3 is CALRNRGASSYGYTF. The DNA for the CDR3 is TGTGCCTTAAGAAACAGGGGGGCCTCTTCCTATGGCTACACCTTC. V is TRBV30 and J is TRBJ1-2; 8 bases are a match to TRBD1. Per the germline V gene, CDR1 is GTSNPN and CDR2 is SVGIG (reference sequence). V trimming: 7 bases; J trimming: 4 bases; junction bases outside the gene matches: 14. The CDR3 is 15 residues long. The whole variable domain, remainder taken from reference TRBV30 and TRBJ1-2, is SQTIHQWPATLVQPVGSPLSLECTVEGTSNPNLYWYRQAAGRGLQLLFYSVGIGQISSEVPQNLSASRPQDRQFILSSKKLLLSDSGFYLCALRNRGASSYGYTFGSGTRLTVV.

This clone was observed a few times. Here the CDR3 reads CASSRGDLNTEAFF. The DNA of the CDR3 is TGTGCCAGCAGCCGCGGTGATCTGAACACTGAAGCTTTCTTT. This chain uses TRBV7-2 with TRBJ1-1, with unresolved D. Trimming removed 5 bases at V and 0 bases at J, with 10 bases between. The CDR3 runs to 14 residues. Germline CDR1 SGHTA, CDR2 FQGNSA.

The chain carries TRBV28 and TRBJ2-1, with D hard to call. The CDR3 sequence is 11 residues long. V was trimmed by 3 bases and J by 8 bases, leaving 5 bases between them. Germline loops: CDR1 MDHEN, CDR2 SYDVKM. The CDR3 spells CASSFDHEQFF. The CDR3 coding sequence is TGTGCCAGCAGTTTTGACCATGAGCAGTTCTTC.

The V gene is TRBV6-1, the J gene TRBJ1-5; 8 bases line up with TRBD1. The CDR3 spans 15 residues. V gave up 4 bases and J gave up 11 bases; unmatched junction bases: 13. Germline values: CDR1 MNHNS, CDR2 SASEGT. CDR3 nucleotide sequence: TGTGCCAGCAGTGCCTCCGGGACAGGTCAAGTGACCCAGCATTTT. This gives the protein CASSASGTGQVTQHF.

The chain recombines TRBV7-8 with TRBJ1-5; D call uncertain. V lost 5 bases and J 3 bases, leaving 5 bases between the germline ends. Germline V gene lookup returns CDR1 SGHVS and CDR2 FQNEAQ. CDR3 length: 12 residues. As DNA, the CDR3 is TGTGCCAGCAGCCCGGACAATCAGCCCCAGCATTTT. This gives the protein CASSPDNQPQHF.

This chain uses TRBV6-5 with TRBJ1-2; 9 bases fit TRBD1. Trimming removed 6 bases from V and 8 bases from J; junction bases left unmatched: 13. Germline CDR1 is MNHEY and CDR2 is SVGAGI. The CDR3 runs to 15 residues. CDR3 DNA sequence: TGTGCCAGCAGATACACAGGGGGCTCACGGAGGGGCTACACCTTC. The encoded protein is CASRYTGGSRRGYTF.

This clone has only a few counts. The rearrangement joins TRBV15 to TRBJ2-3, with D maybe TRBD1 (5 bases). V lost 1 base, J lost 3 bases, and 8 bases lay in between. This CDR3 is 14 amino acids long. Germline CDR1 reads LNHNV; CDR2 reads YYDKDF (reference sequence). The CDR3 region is CATSRGTRTDTQYF. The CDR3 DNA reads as TGTGCCACCAGCAGAGGGACAAGGACAGATACGCAGTATTTT.

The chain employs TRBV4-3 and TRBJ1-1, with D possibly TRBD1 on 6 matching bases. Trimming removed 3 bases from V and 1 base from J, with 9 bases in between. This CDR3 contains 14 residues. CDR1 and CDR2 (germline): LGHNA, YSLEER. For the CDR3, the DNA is TGCGCCAGCAGCCAGAACAGGGCGAACACTGAAGCTTTCTTT. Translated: CASSQNRANTEAFF.

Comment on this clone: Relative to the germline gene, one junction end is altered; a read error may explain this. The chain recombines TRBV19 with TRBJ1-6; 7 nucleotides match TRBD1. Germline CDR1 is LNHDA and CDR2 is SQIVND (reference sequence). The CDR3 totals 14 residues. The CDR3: CASSIKGAGSLLHF. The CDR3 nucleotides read TGTGCCAGTAGTATAAAGGGGGCCGGATCACTCCTCCACTTT.

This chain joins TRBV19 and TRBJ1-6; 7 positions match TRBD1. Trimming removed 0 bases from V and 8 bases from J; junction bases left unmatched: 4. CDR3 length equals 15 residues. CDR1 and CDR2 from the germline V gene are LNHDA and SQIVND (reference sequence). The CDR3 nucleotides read TGTGCCAGTAGTATAGATAGGGACAGCTATTCACCCCTCCACTTT. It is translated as CASSIDRDSYSPLHF. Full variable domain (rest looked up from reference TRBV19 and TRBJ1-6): DGGITQSPKYLFRKEGQNVTLSCEQNLNHDAMYWYRQDPGQGLRLIYYSQIVNDFQKGDIAEGYSVSREKKESFPLTVTSAQKNPTAFYLCASSIDRDSYSPLHFGNGTRLTVT.

DNA of the CDR3: TGTGCCAGCAGGGTTGGGGTCCAAGAGACCCAGTACTTC. Translating it yields CASRVGVQETQYF. This chain uses TRBV6-5 with TRBJ2-5, with no clear D. From germline, CDR1 is MNHEY and CDR2 SVGAGI. With 6 bases removed from V and 1 base from J, the gap between germline ends came to 9 bases. The length of the CDR3 is 13 residues.

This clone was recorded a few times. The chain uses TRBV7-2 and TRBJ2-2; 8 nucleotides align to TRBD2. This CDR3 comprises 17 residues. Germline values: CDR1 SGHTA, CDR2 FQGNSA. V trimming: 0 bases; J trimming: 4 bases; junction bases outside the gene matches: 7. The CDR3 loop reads CASSLAGTRRGTGELFF. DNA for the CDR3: TGTGCCAGCAGCTTAGCCGGGACTAGGAGGGGCACCGGGGAGCTGTTTTTT.

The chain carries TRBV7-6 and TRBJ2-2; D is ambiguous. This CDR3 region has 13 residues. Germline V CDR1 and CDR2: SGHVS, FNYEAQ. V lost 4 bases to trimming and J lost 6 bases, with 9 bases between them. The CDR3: CASSSRWAGELFF. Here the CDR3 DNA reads TGTGCCAGCAGCTCGAGATGGGCCGGGGAGCTGTTTTTT.

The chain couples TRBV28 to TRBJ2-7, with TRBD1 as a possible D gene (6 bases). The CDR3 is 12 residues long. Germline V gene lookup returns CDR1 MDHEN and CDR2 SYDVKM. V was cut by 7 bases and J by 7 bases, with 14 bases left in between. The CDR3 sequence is CASTQGIGEQYF. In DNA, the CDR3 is TGTGCCAGCACTCAGGGGATTGGGGAGCAGTACTTC.

Here the CDR3 DNA reads TGTGCCAGCAGCCAGGGGGGGCGGACTAACTATGGCTACACCTTC. It codes for CASSQGGRTNYGYTF. V and J are TRBV25-1 and TRBJ1-2; 7 bases line up with TRBD1. Germline CDR1 reads MGHDK; CDR2 reads SYGVNS. This CDR3 is built from 15 residues. V shed 6 bases, J shed 0 bases, and the junction held 7 bases outside the gene matches.

Here the CDR3 reads CASGGQSGGDGYTF. CDR3 DNA sequence: TGTGCTAGTGGGGGACAGTCAGGGGGAGATGGCTACACCTTC. The chain joins TRBV12-5 to TRBJ1-2; 7 nucleotides line up with TRBD1. The CDR3 is made up of 14 amino acids. The J segment lost 6 bases and the V segment lost 6 bases, leaving 10 bases of the junction unmatched. Germline CDR1 is LGHNT and CDR2 is FRNRAP.

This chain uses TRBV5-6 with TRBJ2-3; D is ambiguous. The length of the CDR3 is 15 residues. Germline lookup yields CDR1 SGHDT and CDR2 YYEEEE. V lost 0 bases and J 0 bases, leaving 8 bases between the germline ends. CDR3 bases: TGTGCCAGCAGCTTGGGGCTAACTAGCACAGATACGCAGTATTTT. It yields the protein CASSLGLTSTDTQYF.

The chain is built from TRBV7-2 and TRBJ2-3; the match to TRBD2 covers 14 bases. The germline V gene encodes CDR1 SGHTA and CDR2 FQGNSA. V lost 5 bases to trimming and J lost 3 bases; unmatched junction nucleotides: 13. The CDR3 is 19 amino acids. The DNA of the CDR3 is TGTGCCAGCAGCCTAACCGGGACTAGCGGGGGCCAACCGACAGATACGCAGTATTTT. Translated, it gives CASSLTGTSGGQPTDTQYF.

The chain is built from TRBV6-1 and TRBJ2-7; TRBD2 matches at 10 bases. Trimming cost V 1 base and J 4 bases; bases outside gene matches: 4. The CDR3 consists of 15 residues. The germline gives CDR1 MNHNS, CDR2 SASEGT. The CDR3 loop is CASSEVSAGGYEQYF. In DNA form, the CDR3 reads TGTGCCAGCAGTGAAGTATCAGCGGGAGGGTACGAGCAGTACTTC.

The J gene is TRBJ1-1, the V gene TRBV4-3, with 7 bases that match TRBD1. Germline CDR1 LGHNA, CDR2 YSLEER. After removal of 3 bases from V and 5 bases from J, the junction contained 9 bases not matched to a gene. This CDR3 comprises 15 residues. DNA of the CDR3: TGCGCCAGCAGCCAGGACTTACAGGGGAGGACTGAAGCTTTCTTT. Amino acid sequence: CASSQDLQGRTEAFF.

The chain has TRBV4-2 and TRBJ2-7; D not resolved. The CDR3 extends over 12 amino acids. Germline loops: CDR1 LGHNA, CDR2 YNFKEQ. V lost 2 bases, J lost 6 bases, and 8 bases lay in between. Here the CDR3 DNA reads TGTGCCAGCAGCCAACTTCTTTCCGAGCAGTACTTC. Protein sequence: CASSQLLSEQYF.

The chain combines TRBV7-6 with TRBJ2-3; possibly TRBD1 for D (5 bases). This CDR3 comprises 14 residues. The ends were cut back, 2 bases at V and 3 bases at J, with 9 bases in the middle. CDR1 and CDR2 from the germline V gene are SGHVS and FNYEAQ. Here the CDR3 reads CASSLRTGTDTQYF. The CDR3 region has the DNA TGTGCCAGCAGCTTAAGAACAGGAACAGATACGCAGTATTTT.

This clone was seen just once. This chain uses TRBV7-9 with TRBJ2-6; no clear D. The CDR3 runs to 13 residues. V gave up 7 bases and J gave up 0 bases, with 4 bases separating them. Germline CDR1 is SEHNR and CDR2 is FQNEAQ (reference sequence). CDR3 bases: TGTGCCAGCACCCTCTCTGGGGCCAACGTCCTGACTTTC. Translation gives CASTLSGANVLTF.